This TCR beta chain comes out of a study of blood T cell repertoires in COVID-19 (dated by TCRdb to 2018 to 2020). About the study as a whole: Collaborator samples came from the United States, Italy and Spain and covered acute and convalescent phases of COVID-19. HLA class I and class II types, where available, came from metadata supplied by the sample provider rather than from assay-based typing. The prospective study material was composed of cDNA or gDNA derived from T cells, B-cell-depleted T cells, or PBMCs. Sample metadata almost always included a de-identified subject ID, COVID-19 status, age in years and sex. The samples were drawn from two sources: the first 160 participants of the ongoing ImmuneRACE study, and 1,200 or so subjects contributed by 6 global collaborators. A freely available public database, intended as a resource for researchers studying the immune response to SARS-CoV-2, is where the repertoires were released. The dataset comprised deeply sampled blood TCRbeta repertoires from subjects exposed to, actively infected with, or recovered from COVID-19. Findings and caveats that apply to the study as a whole: How much clinical and demographic metadata was included differed by source and by participant, and the metadata was provided uncurated.

Germline trimming: 4 bases from V, 7 bases from J; junction bases outside gene matches: 10. Taken from the germline V gene, the CDR1 and CDR2 loops are SGHAT and FQNNGV. The CDR3 sequence holds 14 residues, the cysteine and phenylalanine included. Just the 42-base CDR3 DNA is kept, in frame starting at base 1. TCRbeta CDR3 regions were amplified from genomic DNA by means of the immunoSEQ Assay, a bias-controlled multiplex PCR. The original pipeline was this. The number of nucleated cells in each sample was estimated from the amplification of reference gene primers within the assay. To quantify the absolute abundance of each unique TCRbeta CDR3 rearrangement, sequence reads were collapsed and filtered. For each sample, productive Simpson clonality was calculated by taking the square root of Simpson's diversity index across productive rearrangements. TCRdb retrieved this table from immuneACCESS and kept in-frame rearrangements only. Not all clones are present; in checked studies, unresolved V genes account for under half, and no reason is known for the remainder. V and J calls and clone size are given by that table; D and trimming were obtained from the DNA. The table for this sample lists 250,000 to 350,000 clones; roughly 87% of them were counted only once. Around 5.9% of the sample is in the top ten clones.

Participants in the prospective study were aged about 18 to 95 years, lived in approximately 26 United States geographic areas, and enrolled through a virtual design. In the prospective study, cohorts were assigned on the basis of participant-reported clinical history obtained from a screening survey and a study questionnaire. For ImmuneRACE Cohort 3, a participant was defined as recovered based on two consecutive negative NP/OP PCR tests, clearance by a healthcare professional, or resolution of symptoms. Each participant in the prospective study had whole blood, serum and a nasopharyngeal or oropharyngeal swab collected by mobile phlebotomists. Over a roughly two-month period, participants in the prospective study had the option of providing additional blood draws and questionnaires. Blood samples from the prospective study were shipped frozen or at room temperature prior to DNA extraction. A word on this clone: Its antigen is currently not known. Base-call qualities are not available, and no considerably larger clone is one nucleotide away.

The origin of this receptor is a woman aged 25 to 39 who had recovered from COVID-19. This sequence uses TRBV11-2 and TRBJ2-7, with 7 middle bases fitting TRBD1. Input material: PBMCs or T cells enriched from blood (not recorded which). The CDR3 region reads CASSSPRGRGEQYF. Read as DNA, the sequence is TGTGCCAGCAGCTCTCCGAGGGGGCGCGGGGAGCAGTACTTC.